These 30 T cell receptor beta chains were sequenced from one sample in a study of CD8 T cells in Susac syndrome. Random hexamers served to reverse transcribe about 0.5 to 1 ug RNA. TCRdb re-called the immunoSEQ multiplex PCR reads with MiXCR, one entry per CDR3 protein. The table lists 100,000 to 150,000 distinct CDR3 sequences, about 95% of them singletons, with more than 0.2% in the top ten. Sequencing was carried out using CD8+ T cells from PBMCs. Receptors originate from a human donor with Susac syndrome.

This clonotype came up a few times. The chain employs TRBV12-3 or TRBV12-4 and TRBJ2-3, with D unresolved. Trimming took off 1 base at V and 0 bases at J, with 8 bases between the two ends. The CDR3 runs 15 residues. CDR3 loop: CASSLGVSSTDTQYF. The CDR3 region has the DNA TGTGCCAGCAGTTTAGGGGTCTCTAGCACAGATACGCAGTATTTT.

This clonotype came up once. This sequence joins TRBV12-3 or TRBV12-4 and TRBJ2-5; D possibly corresponds to TRBD1 (6 bases). CDR3 length equals 14 residues. V was cut by 5 bases and J by 2 bases, with 12 bases left in between. CDR3 nucleotides: TGTGCCAGCAGTCCTCGACAGGCACAAGAGACCCAGTACTTC. Translated: CASSPRQAQETQYF.

This chain connects TRBV28 to TRBJ1-5, with D hard to call. The V gene's germline CDR1 is MDHEN and CDR2 SYDVKM. This CDR3 comprises 14 residues. Trimming shortened V by 8 bases and J by 6 bases, and 17 bases separated the two germline ends. The CDR3 sequence is CASALGWESQPQHF. The CDR3 nucleotides are TGTGCCAGCGCCCTGGGCTGGGAAAGTCAGCCCCAGCATTTT.

This sequence joins TRBV4-1 and TRBJ2-1, with D possibly TRBD1 on 6 matching bases. This CDR3 has 13 amino acids. The germline gives CDR1 MGHRA, CDR2 YSYEKL. V was pared by 2 bases and J by 10 bases, with 12 bases between. CDR3 sequence (DNA): TGCGCCAGCAGCCAACGTGGCGACAGGGAGCAGTTCTTC. Amino acid sequence: CASSQRGDREQFF.

The chain is built from TRBV25-1 and TRBJ2-1, with D unclear. The V gene lost 1 base and the J gene lost 3 bases, with 10 bases spanning the gap. Germline CDR1 MGHDK, CDR2 SYGVNS. This CDR3 is 15 amino acids long. CDR3 protein: CASSESWQDYNEQFF. CDR3 nucleotides: TGTGCCAGCAGTGAATCGTGGCAGGACTACAATGAGCAGTTCTTC. The full variable domain, its missing parts supplied by reference TRBV25-1 and TRBJ2-1, is EADIYQTPRYLVIGTGKKITLECSQTMGHDKMYWYQQDPGMELHLIHYSYGVNSTEKGDLSSESTVSRIRTEHFPLTLESARPSHTSQYLCASSESWQDYNEQFFGPGTRLTVL.

The chain links TRBV7-8 to TRBJ2-2, with 9 bases identical to TRBD2. Germline-derived CDR1 and CDR2 are SGHVS and FQNEAQ. CDR3 length: 17 residues. V shed 4 bases and J 5 bases; nucleotides not matched to a gene: 11. The CDR3: CASSSGGTSRLTGELFF. Here the CDR3 DNA reads TGTGCCAGCAGCTCCGGAGGGACTAGCAGGTTGACCGGGGAGCTGTTTTTT.

The gene calls are TRBV3-1 and TRBJ2-7; D call uncertain. The CDR3 spans 14 residues. Trimming shortened V by 1 base and J by 0 bases, and 7 bases separated the two germline ends. Germline CDR1 LGHDT, CDR2 YNNKEL (reference sequence). The CDR3: CASSQGPASYEQYF. The CDR3 nucleotides read TGTGCCAGCAGCCAAGGACCCGCCTCCTACGAGCAGTACTTC.

CDR3 nucleotide sequence: TGTGCCTGGACTAGCTCTGGGGCCAACGTCCTGACTTTC. This gives the protein CAWTSSGANVLTF. The V gene is TRBV30, the J gene TRBJ2-6; D uncertain. Germline lookup yields CDR1 GTSNPN and CDR2 SVGIG (reference sequence). Trimming cost V 4 bases and J 0 bases, with 4 bases left between them. The length of the CDR3 is 13 residues.

The J gene is TRBJ2-3, the V gene TRBV14; the D gene is possibly TRBD1 (6 bases). V was trimmed by 1 base and J by 2 bases, leaving 16 bases between them. There are 17 residues in the CDR3. CDR1 is SGHDN and CDR2 is FVKESK in the germline V gene. The DNA for the CDR3 is TGTGCCAGCAGCCAAGTATGGGCAGGGGACATCACAGATACGCAGTATTTT. This translates into CASSQVWAGDITDTQYF.

The rearrangement joins TRBV5-6 to TRBJ2-1, with 10 bases aligning to TRBD2. This CDR3 has 16 amino acids. V shed 4 bases, J shed 8 bases, and the junction held 12 bases outside the gene matches. Per the germline V gene, CDR1 is SGHDT and CDR2 is YYEEEE. The CDR3 coding sequence is TGTGCCAGCAGCCCCCTGTCCAGCGGGAGGGGAGATGAGCAGTTCTTC. The encoded protein is CASSPLSSGRGDEQFF.

This clonotype was recorded only once. The CDR3 DNA sequence: TGTGCCAGCAGTCAAGAACAGGGGTTCAAACTGTTTTTT. This codes for CASSQEQGFKLFF. V and J are TRBV27 and TRBJ1-4, with TRBD1 matching over 7 bases. This CDR3 has 13 residues. After removal of 5 bases from V and 11 bases from J, the junction contained 8 bases not matched to a gene. Germline loops: CDR1 MNHEY, CDR2 SMNVEV (reference sequence).

This chain's CDR3 is CASSSGSLSTDTQYF. CDR3 nucleotides: TGTGCCAGCAGTTCTGGGAGCCTAAGCACAGATACGCAGTATTTT. The chain uses TRBV6-2 or TRBV6-3 and TRBJ2-3; a weak D match, TRBD2 (5 bases). CDR3 length: 15 residues. V lost 4 bases, J lost 0 bases, and 11 bases lay in between. CDR1 and CDR2 (germline): MNHEY, SVGEGT.

The genes are TRBV28 and TRBJ1-4, with 8 nucleotides matching TRBD1. J gave up 7 bases and V 3 bases, and 13 bases lay outside the gene matches. Looked up from germline, CDR1 is MDHEN and CDR2 is SYDVKM. The CDR3 spans 17 residues. The CDR3, as DNA: TGTGCCAGCAGTTTTGGTCAGGGGGCCATCAAAAGTGAAAAACTGTTTTTT. It is translated as CASSFGQGAIKSEKLFF. The whole variable domain, filled in from reference TRBV28 and TRBJ1-4, reads DVKVTQSSRYLVKRTGEKVFLECVQDMDHENMFWYRQDPGLGLRLIYFSYDVKMKEKGDIPEGYSVSREKKERFSLILESASTNQTSMYLCASSFGQGAIKSEKLFFGSGTQLSVL.

The chain uses TRBV10-2 and TRBJ1-1, with D maybe TRBD1 (5 bases). The V and J ends lost 0 bases and 8 bases respectively, with 13 bases between them. Per germline, CDR1 WSHSY and CDR2 SAAADI. The CDR3 totals 14 residues. Here the CDR3 DNA reads TGCGCCAGCAGTGAGTCCGGGGCCTCAGACGAAGCTTTCTTT. Its protein product is CASSESGASDEAFF.

This CDR3 reads CSVESQTGYTEAFF. CDR3 bases: TGCAGCGTTGAATCACAGACAGGGTACACTGAAGCTTTCTTT. The rearrangement uses TRBV29-1 and TRBJ1-1; 7 bases agree with TRBD1. Germline loops: CDR1 SQVTM, CDR2 ANQGSEA. Germline trimming cut 2 bases from V and 3 bases from J; bases unmatched to any gene: 6. The CDR3 covers 14 residues.

This clonotype appeared once. The J gene is TRBJ2-2, the V gene TRBV7-9; 9 bases line up with TRBD1. The CDR3 length is 15 residues. Germline CDR1 reads SEHNR; CDR2 reads FQNEAQ (reference sequence). V gave up 5 bases and J gave up 7 bases; unmatched junction bases: 8. The CDR3 DNA is TGTGCCAGCAGCACGAGGACAGGGGTGCACGGGGAGCTGTTTTTT. Amino acid sequence: CASSTRTGVHGELFF.

This chain uses TRBV7-8 with TRBJ1-2, with a weak D call TRBD1 (5 bases). V was clipped by 3 bases and J by 2 bases, with 13 bases between them. CDR3 length equals 15 residues. The germline V gene encodes CDR1 SGHVS and CDR2 FQNEAQ. CDR3 DNA: TGTGCCAGCAGCTTGTTCGGGGGGGGGAACTATGGCTACACCTTC. Translating gives CASSLFGGGNYGYTF. The whole variable domain, remainder taken from reference TRBV7-8 and TRBJ1-2, is GAGVSQSPRYKVAKRGQDVALRCDPISGHVSLFWYQQALGQGPEFLTYFQNEAQLDKSGLPSDRFFAERPEGSVSTLKIQRTQQEDSAVYLCASSLFGGGNYGYTFGSGTRLTVV.

This clonotype was found a few times. The rearrangement uses TRBV10-2 and TRBJ2-7; 12 nucleotides agree with TRBD1. Trimming took 7 bases from V and 4 from J; bases not matched to a gene: 5. The germline V gene has CDR1 WSHSY and CDR2 SAAADI. CDR3 length equals 14 residues. DNA for the CDR3: TGCGCCAGCACCGGGACAGGGGGCGGGTACGAGCAGTACTTC. Protein sequence: CASTGTGGGYEQYF.

The gene calls are TRBV5-4 and TRBJ2-1; D is ambiguous. This CDR3 has 17 residues. Trimming removed 0 bases at V and 0 bases at J, with 13 bases between. Per the germline V gene, CDR1 is SGHNT and CDR2 is YYREEE (reference sequence). CDR3 sequence (DNA): TGTGCCAGCAGCTTGGAGGGTATGATACGCTCCTACAATGAGCAGTTCTTC. The encoded protein is CASSLEGMIRSYNEQFF.

The rearrangement uses TRBV6-1 and TRBJ1-5; unclear D gene. This CDR3 region has 13 residues. CDR1 and CDR2 (germline): MNHNS, SASEGT. V lost 1 base and J lost 3, with 4 bases in between. CDR3 protein: CASSEGFNQPQHF. As DNA, the CDR3 is TGTGCCAGCAGTGAAGGGTTCAATCAGCCCCAGCATTTT.

This chain links TRBV10-2 with TRBJ2-1; 10 bases map to TRBD2. V was pared by 8 bases and J by 5 bases, with 6 bases of the junction left unmatched. CDR3 length equals 14 residues. Per the germline V gene, CDR1 is WSHSY and CDR2 is SAAADI. CDR3 nucleotides: TGCGCCAGCCTCGAGCGGGAGGGCCACAATGAGCAGTTCTTC. As protein: CASLEREGHNEQFF.

The chain combines TRBV20-1 with TRBJ1-3, with 7 positions matching TRBD1. Germline V CDR1 and CDR2: DFQATT, SNEGSKA (reference sequence). The CDR3 loop spans 15 amino acids. V lost 2 bases and J lost 3; bases outside the gene matches: 7. CDR3 nucleotides: TGCAGTGCTAGACCGACAGGGTCAGGTGGAAACACCATATATTTT. It encodes CSARPTGSGGNTIYF.

The chain has TRBV12-3 or TRBV12-4 and TRBJ1-2; D gene ambiguous. This CDR3 spans 14 amino acids. Trimming shortened V by 1 base and J by 2 bases, and 8 bases separated the two germline ends. In nucleotides, the CDR3 is TGTGCCAGCAGTTTAGAGGGAGGGAACTATGGCTACACCTTC. Translating it yields CASSLEGGNYGYTF.

The chain combines TRBV7-2 with TRBJ2-1; 11 bases map to TRBD2. Trimming removed 4 bases from V and 10 bases from J; junction bases left unmatched: 6. The CDR3 has 14 residues. Germline values: CDR1 SGHTA, CDR2 FQGNSA. The CDR3 loop is CASSSIRLAGEQFF. Written as DNA, the CDR3 is TGTGCCAGCAGCTCAATTAGACTAGCGGGAGAGCAGTTCTTC. Filled out from reference TRBV7-2 and TRBJ2-1, the complete variable domain reads GAGVSQSPSNKVTEKGKDVELRCDPISGHTALYWYRQSLGQGLEFLIYFQGNSAPDKSGLPSDRFSAERTGGSVSTLTIQRTQQEDSAVYLCASSSIRLAGEQFFGPGTRLTVL.

The V and J genes are TRBV11-2 and TRBJ2-3, with a possible D match to TRBD2 (6 bases). Trimming stripped 5 bases from V and 4 bases from J, with 10 bases between. The CDR3 covers 13 residues. CDR1 is SGHAT, CDR2 FQNNGV, per germline. CDR3 sequence: CASSLGTPDTQYF. The CDR3, as DNA: TGTGCCAGCAGCCTCGGGACTCCAGATACGCAGTATTTT.

The CDR3 bases are TGTGCCAGCAGTTACTCATGGGGGGCCGAGGCCAACGTCCTGACTTTC. Its translation: CASSYSWGAEANVLTF. The chain is built from TRBV6-5 and TRBJ2-6; D possibly uses TRBD1 or TRBD2 (6 bases each). CDR1 and CDR2 (germline): MNHEY, SVGAGI. CDR3 size: 16 residues. Trimming stripped 0 bases from V and 6 bases from J, with 12 bases between.

This CDR3 reads CASSQAQRIYMNTEAFF. CDR3 DNA sequence: TGTGCCAGCAGCCAAGCACAGAGGATATACATGAACACTGAAGCTTTCTTT. This chain connects TRBV3-1 to TRBJ1-1, with D unclear. Per germline, CDR1 LGHDT and CDR2 YNNKEL (reference sequence). V was cut by 1 base and J by 0 bases, with 15 bases left in between. The CDR3 runs 17 residues.

The chain employs TRBV7-9 and TRBJ2-7; 10 positions match TRBD1. There are 15 residues in the CDR3. J lost 6 bases, V lost 5 bases, and 10 bases had no gene match. The germline CDR1 and CDR2 sequences are SEHNR and FQNEAQ (reference sequence). Written as DNA, the CDR3 is TGTGCCAGCAGCCCCCTGACAGGGGGCCTTGGCGAGCAGTACTTC. Encoded protein: CASSPLTGGLGEQYF.

This clonotype was seen once. This chain connects TRBV5-6 to TRBJ2-7; 7 bases are a match to TRBD2. V trimming: 3 bases; J trimming: 3 bases; junction bases outside the gene matches: 6. This CDR3 comprises 14 residues. The germline CDR1 and CDR2 sequences are SGHDT and YYEEEE. In DNA form, the CDR3 reads TGTGCCAGCAGCTCGGGAGGTACGGGCTACGAGCAGTACTTC. Protein sequence: CASSSGGTGYEQYF.

This clonotype was counted a single time. The chain employs TRBV15 and TRBJ2-2; tentative D call: TRBD2 (6 bases). This CDR3 has 16 amino acids. CDR1 and CDR2 (germline): LNHNV, YYDKDF (reference sequence). Trimming took off 3 bases at V and 6 bases at J, with 17 bases between the two ends. CDR3 coding DNA: TGTGCCACCAGCAGGGGACTGGAAGGTACCGCCGGGGAGCTGTTTTTT. This sequence encodes CATSRGLEGTAGELFF.